Below are 27 T cell receptor beta chains sequenced from a single sample in a study of T-cell reconstitution after alpha-beta-depleted transplantation in children. TCRbeta library construction was performed incorporating unique molecular identifiers. MiXCR, applied by TCRdb to the PCR reads, yields one record per CDR3 protein. This table has 200,000 to 250,000 distinct CDR3 sequences, approximately 12% appearing once. Specimen: PBMCs from the stem cell graft donor, collected from the stem cell graft. The source of these receptors is a human donor who donated a stem cell graft to a child with acute lymphoblastic leukemia.

This clonotype was recorded many times. J is TRBJ2-7 and V is TRBV29-1; D is perhaps TRBD1 (6 bases). The CDR3 is 17 amino acids. Trimming removed 6 bases at V and 0 bases at J, with 24 bases between. Germline CDR1 is SQVTM and CDR2 is ANQGSEA. CDR3 coding DNA: TGCAGCGTGGGCCTACCATCAGGGGCAACTCACTCCTACGAGCAGTACTTC. It codes for CSVGLPSGATHSYEQYF.

Many counts were recorded for this clonotype. The chain combines TRBV6-1 with TRBJ2-1; 9 nucleotides match TRBD2. CDR3 length equals 15 residues. Losses at the gene ends were 4 bases for V and 5 bases for J; bases not matched to a gene: 6. Germline values: CDR1 MNHNS, CDR2 SASEGT. The CDR3 region is CASSVSSGAHNEQFF. The CDR3 DNA reads TGTGCCAGCAGTGTGTCTAGCGGGGCCCACAATGAGCAGTTCTTC.

Many counts were recorded for this clonotype. This sequence joins TRBV4-1 and TRBJ2-1; D is unresolved. V lost 4 bases and J lost 5, with 15 bases in between. CDR1 and CDR2 (germline): MGHRA, YSYEKL. This CDR3 spans 15 amino acids. In DNA form, the CDR3 reads TGCGCCAGCAGCCTGGCCCGGAACATCCACAATGAGCAGTTCTTC. Its protein product is CASSLARNIHNEQFF.

This clonotype has at least ten counts. This chain uses TRBV5-1 with TRBJ2-2; 11 positions match TRBD1. Germline V gene sequence: CDR1 SGHRS, CDR2 YFSETQ. The junction had 5 bases not matched to a gene; V was cut back by 3 bases and J by 7 bases. This CDR3 has 15 residues. The CDR3 DNA reads TGCGCCAGCAGCTCTGGACAGGGGGCAAACGGGGAGCTGTTTTTT. It translates to CASSSGQGANGELFF.

This clonotype was counted a few times. The genes are TRBV20-1 and TRBJ2-7; D perhaps matches TRBD1 (5 bases). The CDR3 loop spans 12 amino acids. In germline, CDR1 is DFQATT, CDR2 SNEGSKA (reference sequence). Trimming removed 2 bases at V and 5 bases at J, with 10 bases between. CDR3: CSARTQGNEQYF. The CDR3 DNA follows: TGCAGTGCTAGAACCCAGGGCAACGAGCAGTACTTC.

At least ten counts were recorded for this clonotype. The CDR3 bases are TGCAGCGAGCGAAAAAACAATGAGCAGTTCTTC. Protein sequence: CSERKNNEQFF. V gene TRBV29-1 combines with J gene TRBJ2-1; no definite D call. Germline loops: CDR1 SQVTM, CDR2 ANQGSEA. V gave up 7 bases and J gave up 5 bases, with 9 bases separating them. This CDR3 is built from 11 residues.

This clonotype was detected ten times or more. V and J are TRBV19 and TRBJ1-3; D is unclear. Trimming took off 0 bases at V and 2 bases at J, with 14 bases between the two ends. This CDR3 contains 17 residues. Germline V lookup: CDR1 LNHDA, CDR2 SQIVND (reference sequence). CDR3 coding DNA: TGTGCCAGTAGTATAGATCTTGGAAGTAATCCTGGAAACACCATATATTTT. Translation: CASSIDLGSNPGNTIYF.

This clonotype was detected ten times or more. The chain uses TRBV5-1 and TRBJ2-7; D remains unclear. From germline, CDR1 is SGHRS and CDR2 YFSETQ. V was pared by 0 bases and J by 6 bases, with 13 bases between. The CDR3 runs 14 residues. The DNA for the CDR3 is TGCGCCAGCAGCTTGGCAGCAGTCCCCCTCGAGCAGTACTTC. Amino acid sequence: CASSLAAVPLEQYF.

About this clonotype itself: Its ends do not fully match the called genes, so a read error is possible. The chain employs TRBV4-2 and TRBJ1-2; 7 bases are shared with TRBD1. The CDR3 length is 14 residues. Germline CDR1 reads LGHNA; CDR2 reads YNFKEQ. The DNA of the CDR3 is TGTGCCAGCAGTCAAGACAGGGCGTTTTATGGCTACACCTTC. Translating it yields CASSQDRAFYGYTF.

There are many counts of this clonotype. The rearrangement joins TRBV20-1 to TRBJ2-4; D may correspond to TRBD1 or TRBD2 (5 bases each). The germline V and J ends were trimmed by 5 bases and 0 bases, with 14 bases remaining between them. Per the germline V gene, CDR1 is DFQATT and CDR2 is SNEGSKA (reference sequence). The CDR3 loop spans 15 amino acids. For the CDR3, the DNA is TGCAGTGCTGCCGGGACCCTTGGAGCCAAAAACATTCAGTACTTC. Its translation: CSAAGTLGAKNIQYF.

This clonotype was counted at least ten times. The V and J genes are TRBV6-1 and TRBJ2-2, with TRBD1 matching 8 bases. The trim removed 7 bases at V and 7 bases at J, leaving 8 bases unmatched. Germline V gene data show CDR1 as MNHNS and CDR2 as SASEGT. This CDR3 region has 14 residues. CDR3 region: CASNGQGGNGELFF. As DNA, the CDR3 is TGTGCCAGCAACGGACAGGGCGGGAACGGGGAGCTGTTTTTT.

This clonotype was counted many times. The rearrangement uses TRBV4-2 and TRBJ2-2, with 9 bases identical to TRBD1. Trimming removed 4 bases from V and 1 base from J; junction bases left unmatched: 1. The germline gives CDR1 LGHNA, CDR2 YNFKEQ. The CDR3 contains 15 residues. CDR3 sequence (DNA): TGTGCCAGCAGCCTGGGACAGGGGAACACCGGGGAGCTGTTTTTT. Its translation: CASSLGQGNTGELFF.

This clonotype was seen more than once but under ten times. The chain uses TRBV25-1 and TRBJ2-5, with 7 bases lining up with TRBD2. With 0 bases clipped from V and 3 bases from J, the junction kept 13 bases outside the gene matches. The CDR3 contains 18 residues. Germline CDR1 MGHDK, CDR2 SYGVNS. CDR3 coding DNA: TGTGCCAGCAGTGAATATGGGGTGGGGAGGGTCGCCGAAGAGACCCAGTACTTC. Protein sequence: CASSEYGVGRVAEETQYF.

The V call is TRBV5-1, the J call TRBJ2-7; 7 bases line up with TRBD1. Germline CDR1 reads SGHRS; CDR2 reads YFSETQ. This CDR3 has 15 residues. The V and J ends lost 0 bases and 2 bases, in that order; junction bases with no gene match: 5. The CDR3 reads CASSLETGNPYEQYF. The CDR3 DNA reads TGCGCCAGCAGCTTGGAGACAGGGAATCCCTACGAGCAGTACTTC.

This clonotype was seen repeatedly, ten times or more. The CDR3 sequence is CSAGSGQGGNEQFF. The DNA of the CDR3 is TGCAGTGCTGGTTCGGGACAGGGAGGGAATGAGCAGTTCTTC. The rearrangement joins TRBV20-1 to TRBJ2-1, with 9 bases fitting TRBD1. V lost 5 bases and J lost 7; bases outside the gene matches: 9. Germline V gene data show CDR1 as DFQATT and CDR2 as SNEGSKA (reference sequence). This CDR3 region has 14 residues.

This clonotype has ten or more counts. CDR3 in DNA: TGTGCCAGCAGCGCCGGACAGTATAGCAATCAGCCCCAGCATTTT. This gives the protein CASSAGQYSNQPQHF. V and J are TRBV9 and TRBJ1-5; TRBD1 might be the D (6 bases). There are 15 residues in the CDR3. Looked up from germline, CDR1 is SGDLS and CDR2 is YYNGEE. V shed 3 bases and J shed 0 bases, with 10 bases lying between them.

Many counts were recorded for this clonotype. The genes are TRBV10-1 and TRBJ1-6; tentatively, D is TRBD1 (5 bases). This CDR3 spans 13 amino acids. V was clipped by 6 bases and J by 10 bases, with 13 bases between them. Germline lookup yields CDR1 WNHNN and CDR2 SYGVQD (reference sequence). The CDR3 is CASSREGSSPLHF. The CDR3 DNA sequence: TGCGCCAGCAGCAGGGAGGGGTCCTCACCCCTCCACTTT.

The chain joins TRBV10-3 to TRBJ1-2; 8 bases align to TRBD1. V dropped 5 bases and J dropped 7; count of bases not matched to a gene: 6. Germline V gene sequence: CDR1 ENHRY, CDR2 SYGVKD. The CDR3 length is 13 residues. CDR3 in DNA: TGTGCCATCAGTACGGGACAGGCTCCTGGCTACACCTTC. It yields the protein CAISTGQAPGYTF.

The sample holds many counts of this clonotype. The V gene is TRBV6-1, the J gene TRBJ2-2, with 9 bases matching TRBD1. The CDR3 is made up of 17 amino acids. V lost 6 bases to trimming and J lost 0 bases; unmatched junction nucleotides: 8. Germline CDR1 is MNHNS and CDR2 is SASEGT. The DNA of the CDR3 is TGTGCCAGCAGGGTTGGGACAGGGAACTCGAACACCGGGGAGCTGTTTTTT. This sequence encodes CASRVGTGNSNTGELFF.

This clonotype was seen ten or more times. The rearrangement links TRBV9 to TRBJ1-1; TRBD1 matches at 7 bases. The length of the CDR3 is 17 residues. Germline CDR1 SGDLS, CDR2 YYNGEE. Losses at the gene ends were 4 bases for V and 4 bases for J; bases not matched to a gene: 16. The CDR3 coding sequence is TGTGCCAGCAGCCCAGGGGGGACGGCCGGGGATATCACTGAAGCTTTCTTT. Its protein is CASSPGGTAGDITEAFF.

This clonotype was counted at least ten times. The rearrangement links TRBV12-3 or TRBV12-4 to TRBJ2-7; D is perhaps TRBD1 or TRBD2 (5 bases each). V was shortened by 3 bases and J by 2 bases, with 11 bases between the two germline ends. This CDR3 is built from 14 residues. CDR3 DNA sequence: TGTGCCAGCAGTTTTCGGGGCCCGACCTACGAGCAGTACTTC. This translates into CASSFRGPTYEQYF.

This clonotype was counted at least ten times. The chain carries TRBV5-1 and TRBJ1-2; no clear D gene. Between the trimmed V and J ends, which lost 0 bases and 7 bases, there was a span of 13 bases. The CDR3 is made up of 14 amino acids. Germline V gene data show CDR1 as SGHRS and CDR2 as YFSETQ. Here the CDR3 DNA reads TGCGCCAGCAGCTTGGGACCTACCGAGGGTGGCTACACCTTC. Its protein product is CASSLGPTEGGYTF.

This clonotype was seen ten or more times. The gene calls are TRBV5-1 and TRBJ2-7; D remains ambiguous. Trimming took 0 bases from V and 2 from J, leaving 9 bases between them. From germline, CDR1 is SGHRS and CDR2 YFSETQ. This CDR3 has 14 residues. In DNA form, the CDR3 reads TGCGCCAGCAGCTTGGATCCCTTAGCCTACGAGCAGTACTTC. The encoded protein is CASSLDPLAYEQYF.

The sample holds many counts of this clonotype. The genes are TRBV7-3 and TRBJ2-2; D is tentatively TRBD1 or TRBD2 (6 bases each). Per the germline V gene, CDR1 is SGHTA and CDR2 is FQGTGA. V gave up 3 bases and J gave up 5 bases, with 16 bases separating them. CDR3 length: 16 residues. The CDR3 DNA reads as TGTGCCAGCAGCTTCCAAGCACAGGGAGGAACCGGGGAGCTGTTTTTT. Translating it yields CASSFQAQGGTGELFF.

The sample holds many counts of this clonotype. This chain connects TRBV5-4 to TRBJ2-7; D uncertain. The CDR3 totals 12 residues. Trimming took off 0 bases at V and 3 bases at J, with 4 bases between the two ends. CDR1 is SGHNT, CDR2 YYREEE, per germline (reference sequence). The CDR3 nucleotides are TGTGCCAGCAGCTTGGACTTCTACGAGCAGTACTTC. Amino acid sequence: CASSLDFYEQYF.

This clonotype was counted ten times or more. The chain has TRBV20-1 and TRBJ1-6; 8 bases fit TRBD1. The CDR3 has 15 residues. Germline loops: CDR1 DFQATT, CDR2 SNEGSKA (reference sequence). V gave up 2 bases and J gave up 9 bases; unmatched junction bases: 9. The CDR3 is CSARKSGQGASPLHF. For the CDR3, the DNA is TGCAGTGCTAGAAAAAGTGGACAGGGAGCTTCACCCCTCCACTTT.

Many counts were recorded for this clonotype. The chain carries TRBV27 and TRBJ2-7, with 7 bases matching TRBD2. The CDR3 has 14 amino acids. Losses at the gene ends were 3 bases for V and 3 bases for J; bases not matched to a gene: 5. Looked up from germline, CDR1 is MNHEY and CDR2 is SMNVEV (reference sequence). CDR3 amino acids: CASSFSGGFYEQYF. The DNA for the CDR3 is TGTGCCAGCAGTTTCTCGGGGGGATTCTACGAGCAGTACTTC.